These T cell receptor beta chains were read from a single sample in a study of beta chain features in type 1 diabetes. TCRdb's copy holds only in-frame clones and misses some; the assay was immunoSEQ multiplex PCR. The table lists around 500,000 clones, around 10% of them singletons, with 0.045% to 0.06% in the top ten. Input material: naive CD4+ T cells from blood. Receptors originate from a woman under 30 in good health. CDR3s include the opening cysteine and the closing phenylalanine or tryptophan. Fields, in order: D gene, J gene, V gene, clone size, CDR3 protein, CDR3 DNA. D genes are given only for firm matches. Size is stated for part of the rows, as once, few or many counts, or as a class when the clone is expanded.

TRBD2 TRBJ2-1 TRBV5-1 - CASRLALPNEQFF TGCGCCAGCAGACTAGCGCTACCCAATGAGCAGTTCTTC
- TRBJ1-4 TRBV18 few CASSPPISRGGLFF TGTGCCAGCTCACCACCGATCTCGCGGGGGGGACTGTTTTTT
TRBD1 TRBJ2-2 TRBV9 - CASSVEVDRSYTGELFF TGTGCCAGCAGCGTAGAGGTGGACAGGTCTTACACCGGGGAGCTGTTTTTT
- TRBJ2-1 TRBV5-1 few CASSSYSTGILNEQFF TGCGCCAGCAGCTCCTATAGTACAGGGATCCTCAATGAGCAGTTCTTC
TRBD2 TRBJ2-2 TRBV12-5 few CASGLARQAGGVAGELFF TGTGCTAGTGGTTTGGCCCGCCAAGCGGGAGGGGTGGCCGGGGAGCTGTTTTTT
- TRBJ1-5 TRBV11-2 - CASSFNLGANQPQHF TGTGCCAGCAGCTTCAACCTGGGAGCAAATCAGCCCCAGCATTTT
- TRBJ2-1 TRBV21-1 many CASAKGQFF TGTGCCAGTGCCAAGGGGCAGTTCTTC
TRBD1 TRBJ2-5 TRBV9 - CASSPHRGGETQYF TGTGCCAGCAGCCCTCACAGGGGTGGGGAGACCCAGTACTTC
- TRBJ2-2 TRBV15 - CATSRGGRNTGELFF TGTGCCACCAGCAGAGGAGGCCGGAACACCGGGGAGCTGTTTTTT
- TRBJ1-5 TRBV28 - CATTGAGDTDQPQHF TGTGCCACGACCGGGGCAGGGGATACGGATCAGCCCCAGCATTTT
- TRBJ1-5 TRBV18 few CASSPPGNSNQPQHF TGTGCCAGCTCACCGCCGGGAAATAGCAATCAGCCCCAGCATTTT
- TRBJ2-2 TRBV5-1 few CASSWPDWNTGELFF TGCGCCAGCAGCTGGCCCGACTGGAACACCGGGGAGCTGTTTTTT
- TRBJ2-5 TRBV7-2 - CASSASPGVETQYF TGTGCCAGCAGCGCCTCTCCTGGAGTGGAGACCCAGTACTTC
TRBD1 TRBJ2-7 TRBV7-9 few CASSSGQGNYEQYF TGTGCCAGCAGCTCCGGACAGGGAAACTACGAGCAGTACTTC
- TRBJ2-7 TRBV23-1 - CASSSCGISYEQYF TGCGCCAGCAGTTCGTGCGGAATCTCCTACGAGCAGTACTTC